The 24 T cell receptor beta chains given below trace back to one sample, sequenced in a study of radiation and T cells in renal cell carcinoma. Assay: immunoSEQ multiplex PCR; the TCRdb copy retains only in-frame clones and omits some. The sample lists tens of thousands of clones, 80% occurring once. Noted time point: blood 2 weeks post-SBRT. The sample's treatment: 15 Gy SBRT to primary tumor, nephrectomy 4 weeks later. This specimen was blood, taken from a patient whose treatment included radiotherapy and nephrectomy. These receptor sequences come from a woman between 70 and 85 years old with renal cell carcinoma.

This chain joins TRBV27 and TRBJ1-1; D unresolved. The germline V and J ends were trimmed by 0 bases and 1 base, with 6 bases remaining between them. This CDR3 has 14 amino acids. Germline-derived CDR1 and CDR2 are MNHEY and SMNVEV (reference sequence). CDR3 DNA sequence: TGTGCCAGCAGTTTATCGAACAAGAACACTGAAGCTTTCTTT. Amino acids: CASSLSNKNTEAFF.

The gene calls are TRBV7-2 and TRBJ2-7; 7 nucleotides line up with TRBD1. Germline CDR1 and CDR2: SGHTA and FQGNSA. The J segment lost 4 bases and the V segment lost 0 bases, leaving 6 bases of the junction unmatched. The CDR3 spans 15 residues. The CDR3 reads CASSLAGTALYEQYF. CDR3 coding DNA: TGTGCCAGCAGCTTAGCTGGGACAGCTCTTTACGAGCAGTACTTC.

In this sample, this clone is medium-sized. The chain employs TRBV9 and TRBJ1-1; 7 positions match TRBD1. There are 13 residues in the CDR3. Losses at the gene ends were 1 base for V and 3 bases for J; bases not matched to a gene: 0. Germline values: CDR1 SGDLS, CDR2 YYNGEE. The CDR3 loop reads CASSVQGDTEAFF. DNA for the CDR3: TGTGCCAGCAGCGTACAGGGGGACACTGAAGCTTTCTTT.

V usage is TRBV6-5 and J usage is TRBJ1-2; weak D call: TRBD1 (5 bases). This CDR3 comprises 15 residues. Germline V CDR1 and CDR2: MNHEY, SVGAGI. V lost 0 bases, J lost 2 bases, and 10 bases lay in between. CDR3 bases: TGTGCCAGCAGTTACTCGGGACGACCAAACTATGGCTACACCTTC. Amino acid sequence: CASSYSGRPNYGYTF.

V gene TRBV5-1 combines with J gene TRBJ2-2; 7 nucleotides line up with TRBD1. Germline V gene lookup returns CDR1 SGHRS and CDR2 YFSETQ. V dropped 4 bases and J dropped 5; count of bases not matched to a gene: 8. This CDR3 is built from 15 residues. DNA of the CDR3: TGCGCCAGCAGCACCTATAACAGGGGAACCGGGGAGCTGTTTTTT. It encodes CASSTYNRGTGELFF.

This sequence joins TRBV6-5 and TRBJ2-5; D gene ambiguous. CDR1 MNHEY and CDR2 SVGAGI come from the germline V gene. The CDR3 has 13 residues. Deletions cut 0 bases from V and 4 bases from J, with 6 bases between. The DNA for the CDR3 is TGTGCCAGCAGTTACTCGTTCGGAGAGACCCAGTACTTC. Translating gives CASSYSFGETQYF.

The rearrangement uses TRBV6-5 and TRBJ1-6, with TRBD1 as a possible D gene (5 bases). The CDR3 runs to 14 residues. The V end lost 4 bases, the J end lost 8 bases, and 12 bases lay between the germline ends. Looked up from germline, CDR1 is MNHEY and CDR2 is SVGAGI. The CDR3 DNA is TGTGCCAGCAGTTGGGGAAAAGGGGATTCACCCCTCCACTTT. It yields the protein CASSWGKGDSPLHF.

The rearrangement links TRBV29-1 to TRBJ2-7, with a tentative D call TRBD1 (5 bases). CDR1 and CDR2 from the germline V gene are SQVTM and ANQGSEA. The CDR3 is 13 residues long. V was shortened by 1 base and J by 2 bases, with 9 bases between the two germline ends. This CDR3 is CSVEGGRPYEQYF. In DNA, the CDR3 is TGCAGCGTTGAAGGGGGCAGACCCTACGAGCAGTACTTC.

Comments on this clone: Germline is not matched at one junction end, which may reflect a read error. The V gene is TRBV10-1, the J gene TRBJ2-5, with unresolved D. Germline-derived CDR1 and CDR2 are WNHNN and SYGVQD (reference sequence). This CDR3 comprises 13 residues. The CDR3 is CAGSESGVGTQYF. The CDR3 nucleotides are TGCGCCGGCAGTGAGTCGGGCGTGGGGACCCAGTACTTC.

This clone was recorded only once. The CDR3 DNA reads TGCGCCAGCAGCCAATGGGGGGAAGAGACCCAGTACTTC. This encodes CASSQWGEETQYF. The chain is built from TRBV4-3 and TRBJ2-5; TRBD2 is a possible D gene (6 bases). This CDR3 region has 13 residues. The V gene lost 2 bases and the J gene lost 3 bases, with 7 bases spanning the gap. CDR1 and CDR2 from the germline V gene are LGHNA and YSLEER.

The chain employs TRBV6-5 and TRBJ2-7, with 7 nucleotides matching TRBD1. J was trimmed by 1 base and V by 7 bases; bases with no gene match: 1. The germline CDR1 and CDR2 sequences are MNHEY and SVGAGI. There are 12 residues in the CDR3. The CDR3: CASTGQSYEQYF. As DNA, the CDR3 is TGTGCCAGCACGGGACAGTCCTACGAGCAGTACTTC.

This chain links TRBV4-3 with TRBJ1-1; 7 positions match TRBD1. This CDR3 spans 17 amino acids. CDR1 LGHNA and CDR2 YSLEER come from the germline V gene. V lost 0 bases and J lost 5; bases outside the gene matches: 12. The CDR3 here is CASSQDTGQSIGTEAFF. The CDR3 region has the DNA TGCGCCAGCAGCCAAGATACGGGACAGTCAATTGGTACTGAAGCTTTCTTT.

This chain joins TRBV7-9 and TRBJ2-1; D might be TRBD1 (6 bases). The CDR3 covers 17 residues. Germline assignment: CDR1 SEHNR and CDR2 FQNEAQ (reference sequence). V was cut by 2 bases and J by 6 bases, with 20 bases left in between. In nucleotides, the CDR3 is TGTGCCAGCAGCTTATTCGGTAATAGGGGGAGCGGCAATGAGCAGTTCTTC. Its protein is CASSLFGNRGSGNEQFF. Full variable domain (remainder filled in from reference TRBV7-9 and TRBJ2-1): DTGVSQNPRHKITKRGQNVTFRCDPISEHNRLYWYRQTLGQGPEFLTYFQNEAQLEKSRLLSDRFSAERPKGSFSTLEIQRTEQGDSAMYLCASSLFGNRGSGNEQFFGPGTRLTVL.

The gene calls are TRBV2 and TRBJ1-1; D is perhaps TRBD1 (5 bases). The CDR3 is 13 amino acids. V was cut by 7 bases and J by 4 bases, with 13 bases left in between. Germline V lookup: CDR1 SNHLY, CDR2 FYNNEI. Here the CDR3 reads CASKKEGATEAFF. In DNA form, the CDR3 reads TGTGCCAGCAAGAAAGAAGGGGCCACTGAAGCTTTCTTT.

V usage is TRBV6-5 and J usage is TRBJ1-1; the D is unclear. V lost 4 bases, J lost 4 bases, and 7 bases lay in between. The CDR3 spans 12 residues. Germline V gene data show CDR1 as MNHEY and CDR2 as SVGAGI. This CDR3 reads CASSLMGTEAFF. The DNA for the CDR3 is TGTGCCAGCAGTTTAATGGGCACTGAAGCTTTCTTT.

This chain joins TRBV5-1 and TRBJ2-5; TRBD2 agrees at 15 bases. This CDR3 has 16 residues. Germline loops: CDR1 SGHRS, CDR2 YFSETQ. The junction had 2 bases not matched to a gene; V was cut back by 4 bases and J by 1 base. The CDR3 loop reads CASSPGLAGGQETQYF. The CDR3 nucleotides are TGCGCCAGCAGCCCGGGACTAGCGGGAGGCCAAGAGACCCAGTACTTC.

The rearrangement uses TRBV7-3 and TRBJ2-5; no firm D call. Trimming took 4 bases from V and 2 from J, leaving 8 bases between them. CDR3 length equals 13 residues. Germline loops: CDR1 SGHTA, CDR2 FQGTGA. The CDR3: CASSSSPQETQYF. The DNA of the CDR3 is TGTGCCAGCAGCTCGAGTCCTCAAGAGACCCAGTACTTC.

The chain has TRBV4-1 and TRBJ2-7, with D perhaps matching TRBD1 (7 bases). The V gene's germline CDR1 is MGHRA and CDR2 YSYEKL. Trimming took 3 bases from V and 3 from J, leaving 15 bases between them. The length of the CDR3 is 15 residues. The CDR3 is CASSQNQGGDYEQYF. CDR3 nucleotide sequence: TGCGCCAGCAGCCAGAATCAGGGGGGAGACTACGAGCAGTACTTC.

CDR3 protein: CATSINEDQPQHF. The DNA of the CDR3 is TGTGCCACCAGCATAAATGAGGACCAGCCCCAGCATTTT. The V call is TRBV15, the J call TRBJ1-5; D is unresolved. The germline V gene encodes CDR1 LNHNV and CDR2 YYDKDF (reference sequence). This CDR3 comprises 13 residues. Trimming took off 4 bases at V and 7 bases at J, with 11 bases between the two ends. The full variable domain, its missing parts supplied by reference TRBV15 and TRBJ1-5, is DAMVIQNPRYQVTQFGKPVTLSCSQTLNHNVMYWYQQKSSQAPKLLFHYYDKDFNNEADTPDNFQSRRPNTSFCFLDIRSPGLGDTAMYLCATSINEDQPQHFGDGTRLSIL.

The chain links TRBV6-5 to TRBJ1-3; D ambiguous. Germline CDR1 MNHEY, CDR2 SVGAGI. The CDR3 runs to 15 residues. V was pared by 0 bases and J by 3 bases, with 9 bases between. CDR3 sequence: CASSYSPRSGNTIYF. The CDR3 nucleotides read TGTGCCAGCAGTTACTCCCCCAGAAGTGGAAACACCATATATTTT.

The chain carries TRBV5-6 and TRBJ2-5, with D perhaps matching TRBD1 or TRBD2 (5 bases each). There are 13 residues in the CDR3. V dropped 1 base and J dropped 3 bases, with 7 bases sitting between them. Germline CDR1 SGHDT, CDR2 YYEEEE. The CDR3: CASSLRGKETQYF. CDR3 coding DNA: TGTGCCAGCAGCTTGCGGGGCAAAGAGACCCAGTACTTC.

Here the CDR3 reads CASSLGQSQETQYF. The DNA of the CDR3 is TGTGCCAGCAGTTTAGGTCAGTCCCAAGAGACCCAGTACTTC. The chain carries TRBV27 and TRBJ2-5; D is unclear. The CDR3 contains 14 residues. V was clipped by 2 bases and J by 1 base, with 8 bases between them. Germline assignment: CDR1 MNHEY and CDR2 SMNVEV (reference sequence).

The rearrangement uses TRBV2 and TRBJ2-2; the D is unclear. Deletions cut 7 bases from V and 6 bases from J, with 12 bases between. The V gene's germline CDR1 is SNHLY and CDR2 FYNNEI. The CDR3 spans 13 residues. The CDR3 spells CASTDKDAGELFF. The CDR3 nucleotides read TGTGCCAGCACTGATAAGGACGCCGGGGAGCTGTTTTTT.

As regards this clone: The junction and the germline gene differ at one end; a read error may be behind it. The rearrangement uses TRBV19 and TRBJ1-1, with 7 bases fitting TRBD1. Germline V gene sequence: CDR1 LNHDA, CDR2 SQIVND (reference sequence). CDR3 size: 14 residues. The CDR3: CASSIAQGMWGIAF. As DNA, the CDR3 is TGTGCCAGTAGTATAGCACAGGGGATGTGGGGTATAGCCTTT.